The entry that follows covers one TCR beta chain sequence. This clone was picked up one time. The antigen this receptor binds is unknown. Base qualities were left out, and no much larger clone turns up one base away. This entry belongs to a study of cytomegalovirus exposure and HLA in healthy donors (dated by TCRdb to between 2016 and 2019). In terms of the full investigation: According to an earlier analysis of a few hundred of the donors, about 179 million T cells yielded 120 million or so unique TCR beta sequences and 276 Gb of sequence data. An early release that covered more than 550 HLA-typed donors contained about 290 gigabases of sequencing data and around 80 million unique TCR sequences. Among the roughly 400 genotyped donors, around 79% belonged to the genetic ancestry cluster associated with self-reported Caucasian donors. The study aimed to test whether cataloging public T cell receptors could reveal signatures of past pathogen exposure. The study used immunosequencing to profile the T cell repertoires of 666 subjects and linked those repertoires to cytomegalovirus serostatus. Along with the approximately 620-subject first cohort, a separate validation cohort of over 90 different subjects was used. To predict cytomegalovirus infection status, the study brought together high-throughput TCR immunosequencing, statistical association of individual TCRs with disease status, and machine learning. In a later analysis, previously published TCR beta repertoires from 550 to 700 donors were re-analyzed and high-resolution HLA genotyping was added so that TCR occurrence patterns could be studied. Rather than drawing on any new phenotypic data, the later analysis identified candidate immune exposures from TCR beta sequences and the way those sequences occurred across donors. An earlier analysis of a few hundred of the donors applied high-throughput TCR beta sequencing to assess whether each TCR beta V gene segment acted as functional or pseudogenic. Alongside the repertoire data, information on donor age, sex, ethnicity and CMV serostatus was compiled. Genome-wide SNP genotypes for about 60% of the roughly 670 donors were used in a later genetic analysis, which treated that subset as a discovery cohort. All discovery cohort repertoires had been generated using a single sequencing platform. HLA typing covered class I and class II loci at four-digit resolution. The number of donors typed differed by locus, with roughly 629-640 for A, B, C, DRB1 and DQB1, 522 for DQA1, 600 to 610 for DPA1, and around 460 for DPB1. Four or five DR-DQ haplotypes were handled as single units for association and clustering because linkage in the cohort was strong. On average, over 200,000 unique TCR beta nucleotide sequences were sequenced per donor among about 400 genotyped donors of the cohort, with around 19% of those sequences being non-productive. Overall results and qualifications from the work: A further reported finding was that TCR beta sequences accurately predicted the HLA-A and HLA-B alleles for most subjects in the first cohort. Because counts were too low, seventeen rarely observed V segments, including chromosome 9 orphons, were left out of the earlier analysis of 587 of the donors. The 87-base-pair reads could not distinguish some IMGT-functional V segments, including TRBV6-2 and TRBV6-3, so those segments were excluded. Across donors, most TCR sequences were observed very rarely, whereas some public TCRs were present in many individuals. In a later analysis, the rate of TCR association differed among HLA loci, with DRB1 alleles having the most associated TCRs and HLA-C alleles having the fewest. Correlated functional status among segregating V segments might be attributable to linkage disequilibrium, but an unknown experimental factor could not be ruled out. At a false discovery rate of 0.05, a later analysis linked around 17,000 TCR beta sequences to specific HLA alleles. Broadly in line with IMGT annotations, most TCR beta V segments showed up in productive rearrangements about 87% or about 30% of the time in an earlier analysis of around 550 of the donors. The authors suggested that the approach could potentially be extended to other disease states and immunological phenotypes. Only TCR beta chains were sequenced in this cohort, and the absence of alpha or paired-chain data limited detectable features. A later genetic analysis associated a missense DCLRE1C variant with V-gene and J-gene trimming of TCR beta chains, and an independent cohort replicated the association. Several of the top co-occurrence clusters appeared to be linked to parvovirus B19, influenza, CMV and Epstein-Barr virus, according to a later analysis. In a later analysis, most CMV-associated TCR beta chains were found to appear HLA-restricted, with HLA associations seemingly driven largely by CMV exposure. Because HLA typing was missing for some donors at each locus, association tests included only the typed subset. For the cohort, immune exposure information was limited to CMV serostatus. In both the original and validation cohorts, the classifier was reported to diagnose cytomegalovirus status with high specificity and sensitivity. Presence/absence analyses assumed roughly uniform sequencing depth across donors, an assumption that may not hold. When HLA alleles, especially DR and DQ, strongly co-occurred, attributing TCR associations to individual alleles was difficult. In a later analysis, HLA-associated TCR beta chains were found to be more clonally expanded and to have lower generation probabilities than equally common non-associated chains. A total of some 180 TCR beta chains were listed by the study as associated with cytomegalovirus. In vitro tests confirmed that a few of the cytomegalovirus-associated TCR beta chains recognize cytomegalovirus antigens. In a later genetic analysis, fewer N-insertions in productive TCRs were reported among donors in an Asian-associated ancestry cluster than the roughly 700-donor mean. A cluster of highly shared sequence variants was judged likely to represent a technical artifact of the sequencing pipeline.

CDR1 and CDR2 are read off the germline V gene (reference sequence) as SEHNR and FQNEAQ. V is cut by 5 bases and J by 1 base, and the space between the germline ends is 11 bases. The CDR3 runs 14 residues from the cysteine to the phenylalanine. Just the 42-base CDR3 DNA is kept, in frame starting at base 1. The cohort consisted of 600 to 750 healthy bone marrow donors. At the time of sampling, all cohort members were nominally healthy, though unrecorded immune exposures were likely present. The donor tested CMV seropositive, placing the donor among the approximately 290 seropositive members of the cohort. Every donor gave a peripheral blood sample, and the peripheral blood mononuclear cells from that sample were used for TCR beta sequencing. The Qiagen DNeasy Blood Extraction Kit was used to extract genomic DNA from the blood cell samples. The library was obtained by the immunoSEQ multiplex PCR assay. The multiplex PCR relied on a mix of 60 forward primers for TCR Vbeta segments and 13 reverse primers for TCR Jbeta segments. Amplification of the CDR3 region of rearranged TCR beta genes was performed with a multiplex PCR assay on genomic DNA. The Illumina HiSeq System was used to sequence the amplified TCR beta libraries as 87-base-pair reads. For the original study's pipeline: In a later analysis, 77 million or so unique TCR beta chains were counted across the approximately 640 repertoires, and roughly 11 million of these chains were shared by at least two donors. To remove PCR and sequencing errors, raw reads were error-corrected and collapsed into unique sequences using a nearest-neighbor algorithm that merged closely related sequences. V, D and J gene segments were assigned by aligning CDR3 sequences to IMGT reference sequences. For a sequence to be retained, a match of at least six nucleotides was required to both a V gene segment and a J gene segment. Rearrangements were classified as productive when the CDR3 lacked stop codons and remained in frame with V and J, and all other rearrangements were classified as non-productive. CDR3 was defined according to IMGT convention as the region running from the second conserved V-encoded cysteine to the conserved J-encoded phenylalanine. The earlier analysis of about 570 of the donors excluded any sequence lacking an unambiguous match to a single V gene segment. An earlier analysis of about 600 of the donors called V segments functional above 56.7% productive rearrangements and segregating when the between-donor standard deviation exceeded 5%. A statistical classification framework was built for diagnosing cytomegalovirus status from the catalog of TCR beta chain sequences. In a later analysis, TCR nucleotide sequences were compared against IMGT/GENE-DB human TR gene sequences so that V and J genes could be assigned. The TCRdist pipeline was used in a later analysis to assign CDR3 sequences and most-parsimonious VDJ recombination scenarios. In a later analysis, every TCR beta chain was defined by the combination of its CDR3 amino acid sequence and its V-gene family, and reads without a unique V-gene family were dropped. As a way to deal with suspected cross-contamination and a sequencing artifact, a later analysis dropped approximately 590 nucleotide sequences that were highly shared and had low generation probability. In a later analysis, a clonal expansion index was calculated for each public chain from normalized within-repertoire ranks of inferred template counts. Generation probabilities in a later analysis came from a VDJ recombination model fitted to out-of-frame rearrangements, and those results were checked against IGoR. In a later analysis, hypergeometric tests were used to score TCR-TCR, TCR-HLA and TCR-CMV co-occurrence, with a repertoire-size bias correction applied to TCR pairs. To estimate false discovery rates, a later analysis permuted the HLA or CMV assignments 20 times. A later analysis grouped co-occurring TCRs with DBSCAN, adding TCRdist sequence similarity when clustering within HLA-allele-positive subsets. For co-occurrence clustering, repertoires with fewer than 30,000 or more than 120,000 public chains were excluded, along with roughly 5 repertoires with anomalous nucleotide sharing. The table was pulled from immuneACCESS by TCRdb, which kept in-frame rearrangements only. Such tables lose some clones; where checked, under half of the loss comes from unresolved V genes, and the rest has no known cause. That table is the source of V, J and clone size, and D and trimming were worked out from the DNA. The sample table shows some 150,000 clones, and roughly 75% are seen once. The ten largest clones take up almost 7% of the sample.

This TCR was sampled from a man between 35 and 55 years old in good health and CMV-seropositive. What was sequenced was PBMCs. The chain couples TRBV7-9 to TRBJ1-1; the D gene assignment is ambiguous. The bases read TGTGCCAGCAGCGGCGGGAAAAGGAACACTGAAGCTTTCTTT. The translation is CASSGGKRNTEAFF.